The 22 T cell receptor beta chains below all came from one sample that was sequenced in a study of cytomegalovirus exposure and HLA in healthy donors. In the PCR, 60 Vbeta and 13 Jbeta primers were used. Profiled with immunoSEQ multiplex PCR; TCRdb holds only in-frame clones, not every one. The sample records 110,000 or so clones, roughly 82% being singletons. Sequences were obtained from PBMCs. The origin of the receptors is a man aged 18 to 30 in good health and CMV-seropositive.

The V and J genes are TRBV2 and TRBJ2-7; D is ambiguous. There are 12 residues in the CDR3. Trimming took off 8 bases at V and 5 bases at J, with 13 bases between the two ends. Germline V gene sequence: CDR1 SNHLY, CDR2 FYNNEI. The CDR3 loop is CASLTAAHEQYF. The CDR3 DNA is TGTGCCAGCTTGACTGCGGCACACGAGCAGTACTTC. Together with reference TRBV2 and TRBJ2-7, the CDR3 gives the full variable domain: EPEVTQTPSHQVTQMGQEVILRCVPISNHLYFYWYRQILGQKVEFLVSFYNNEISEKSEIFDDQFSVERPDGSNFTLKIRSTKLEDSAMYFCASLTAAHEQYFGPGTRLTVT.

The CDR3: CASSLQGINTEAFF. CDR3 sequence (DNA): TGTGCCAGCAGCTTACAGGGAATAAACACTGAAGCTTTCTTT. V and J are TRBV7-2 and TRBJ1-1; maybe TRBD1 (5 bases). Deletions cut 2 bases from V and 2 bases from J, with 9 bases between. Germline V gene sequence: CDR1 SGHTA, CDR2 FQGNSA. This CDR3 contains 14 residues. The entire variable domain, with the rest obtained from reference TRBV7-2 and TRBJ1-1, is as follows: GAGVSQSPSNKVTEKGKDVELRCDPISGHTALYWYRQSLGQGLEFLIYFQGNSAPDKSGLPSDRFSAERTGGSVSTLTIQRTQQEDSAVYLCASSLQGINTEAFFGQGTRLTVV.

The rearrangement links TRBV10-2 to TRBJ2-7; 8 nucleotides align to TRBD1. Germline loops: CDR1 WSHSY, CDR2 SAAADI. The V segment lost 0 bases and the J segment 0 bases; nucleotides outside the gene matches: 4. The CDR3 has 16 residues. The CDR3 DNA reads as TGCGCCAGCAGTGAGTCACAGGGGGAACTCTCCTACGAGCAGTACTTC. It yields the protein CASSESQGELSYEQYF.

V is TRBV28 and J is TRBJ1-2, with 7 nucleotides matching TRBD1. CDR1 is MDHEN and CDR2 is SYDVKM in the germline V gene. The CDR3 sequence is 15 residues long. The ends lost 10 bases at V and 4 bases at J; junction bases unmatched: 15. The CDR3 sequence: CAIFLGGRQGYGYTF. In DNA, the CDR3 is TGTGCCATATTCTTAGGGGGGCGACAGGGCTATGGCTACACCTTC.

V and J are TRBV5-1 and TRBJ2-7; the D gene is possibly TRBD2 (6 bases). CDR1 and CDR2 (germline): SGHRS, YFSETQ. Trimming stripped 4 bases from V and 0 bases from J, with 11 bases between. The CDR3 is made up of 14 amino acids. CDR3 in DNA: TGCGCCAGCAGCCGGGGACTGAACTCCTACGAGCAGTACTTC. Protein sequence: CASSRGLNSYEQYF. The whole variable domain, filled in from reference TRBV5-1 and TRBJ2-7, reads KAGVTQTPRYLIKTRGQQVTLSCSPISGHRSVSWYQQTPGQGLQFLFEYFSETQRNKGNFPGRFSGRQFSNSRSEMNVSTLELGDSALYLCASSRGLNSYEQYFGPGTRLTVT.

The CDR3 is CASSELATGELFF. In DNA form, the CDR3 reads TGTGCCAGCAGCGAACTAGCGACCGGGGAGCTGTTTTTT. The chain is built from TRBV11-3 and TRBJ2-2; 7 nucleotides agree with TRBD2. Germline V CDR1 and CDR2: SGHNT, YENEEA. This CDR3 spans 13 amino acids. After removal of 5 bases from V and 5 bases from J, the junction contained 2 bases not matched to a gene. The entire variable domain, with the rest obtained from reference TRBV11-3 and TRBJ2-2, is as follows: EAGVVQSPRYKIIEKKQPVAFWCNPISGHNTLYWYLQNLGQGPELLIRYENEEAVDDSQLPKDRFSAERLKGVDSTLKIQPAELGDSAVYLCASSELATGELFFGEGSRLTVL.

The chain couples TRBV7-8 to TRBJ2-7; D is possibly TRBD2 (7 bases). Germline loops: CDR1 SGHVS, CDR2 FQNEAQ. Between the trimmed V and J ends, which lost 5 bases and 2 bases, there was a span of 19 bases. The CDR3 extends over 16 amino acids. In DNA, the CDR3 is TGTGCCAGCAGCCACAACGGGGGGCAAATAGCCTACGAGCAGTACTTC. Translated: CASSHNGGQIAYEQYF.

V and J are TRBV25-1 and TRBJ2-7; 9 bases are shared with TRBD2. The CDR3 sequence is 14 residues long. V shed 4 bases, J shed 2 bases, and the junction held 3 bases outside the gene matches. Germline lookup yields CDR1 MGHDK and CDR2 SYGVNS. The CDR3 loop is CASSVSSGAYEQYF. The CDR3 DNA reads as TGTGCCAGCAGTGTCTCTAGCGGGGCCTACGAGCAGTACTTC.

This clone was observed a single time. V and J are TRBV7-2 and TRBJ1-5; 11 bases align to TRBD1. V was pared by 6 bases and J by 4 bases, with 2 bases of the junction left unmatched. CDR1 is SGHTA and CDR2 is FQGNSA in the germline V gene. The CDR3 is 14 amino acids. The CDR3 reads CASRGQGGNQPQHF. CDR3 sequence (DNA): TGTGCCAGCAGGGGACAGGGGGGAAATCAGCCCCAGCATTTT.

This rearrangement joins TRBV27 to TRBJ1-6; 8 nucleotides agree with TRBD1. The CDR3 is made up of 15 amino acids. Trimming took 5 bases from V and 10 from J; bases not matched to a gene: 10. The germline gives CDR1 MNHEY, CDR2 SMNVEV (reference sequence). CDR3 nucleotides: TGTGCCAGCAGTACCCAGACAGGGGTCGGGTCACCCCTCCACTTT. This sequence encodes CASSTQTGVGSPLHF.

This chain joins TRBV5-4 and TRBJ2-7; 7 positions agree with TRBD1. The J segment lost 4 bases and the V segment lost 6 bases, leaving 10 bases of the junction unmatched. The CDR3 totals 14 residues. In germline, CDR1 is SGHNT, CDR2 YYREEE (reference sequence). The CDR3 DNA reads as TGTGCCAGCACTCCTGACAGGGTGGGATACGAGCAGTACTTC. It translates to CASTPDRVGYEQYF.

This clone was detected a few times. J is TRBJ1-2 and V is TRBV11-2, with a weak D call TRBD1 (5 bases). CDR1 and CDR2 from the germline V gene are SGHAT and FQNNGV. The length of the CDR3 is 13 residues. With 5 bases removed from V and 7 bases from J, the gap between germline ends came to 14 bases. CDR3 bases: TGTGCCAGCAGCCTAAGGGGTAATAGTGGCTACACCTTC. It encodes CASSLRGNSGYTF.

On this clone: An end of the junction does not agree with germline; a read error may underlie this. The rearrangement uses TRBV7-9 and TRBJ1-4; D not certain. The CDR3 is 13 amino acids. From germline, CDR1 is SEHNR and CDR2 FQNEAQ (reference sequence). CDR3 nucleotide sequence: TGTGCCAGCAGCTTAGTACACGCCTCTGCTTGGTCTTTT. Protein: CASSLVHASAWSF.

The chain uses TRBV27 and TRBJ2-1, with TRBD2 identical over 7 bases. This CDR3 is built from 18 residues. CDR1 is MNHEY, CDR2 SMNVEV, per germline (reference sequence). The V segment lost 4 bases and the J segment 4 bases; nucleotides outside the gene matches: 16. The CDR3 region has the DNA TGTGCCAGCAGTTCTCTCGTCGGGACTACGAAACCTTACAATGAGCAGTTCTTC. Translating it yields CASSSLVGTTKPYNEQFF.

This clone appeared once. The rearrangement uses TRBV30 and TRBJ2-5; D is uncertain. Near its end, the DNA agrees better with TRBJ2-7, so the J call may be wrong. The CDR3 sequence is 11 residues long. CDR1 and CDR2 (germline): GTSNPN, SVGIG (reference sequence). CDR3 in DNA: TGTGCCTGGAGCGGAGCCTACGAGCAGTACTTC. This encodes CAWSGAYEQYF.

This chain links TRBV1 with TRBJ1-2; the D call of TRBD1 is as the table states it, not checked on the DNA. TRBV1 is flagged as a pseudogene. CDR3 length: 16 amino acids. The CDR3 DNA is TGCACCAGCAGCCAATCCCCGAGGGCAGGGGGCTATGGCTACACCTTC. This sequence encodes CTSSQSPRAGGYGYTF.

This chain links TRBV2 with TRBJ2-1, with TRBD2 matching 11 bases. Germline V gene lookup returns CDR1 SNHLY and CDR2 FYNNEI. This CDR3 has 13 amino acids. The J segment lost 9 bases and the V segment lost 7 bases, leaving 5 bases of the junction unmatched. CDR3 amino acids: CASTLGTSGEQFF. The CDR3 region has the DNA TGTGCCAGCACCTTAGGGACTAGCGGTGAGCAGTTCTTC. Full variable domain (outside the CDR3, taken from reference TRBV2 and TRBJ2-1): EPEVTQTPSHQVTQMGQEVILRCVPISNHLYFYWYRQILGQKVEFLVSFYNNEISEKSEIFDDQFSVERPDGSNFTLKIRSTKLEDSAMYFCASTLGTSGEQFFGPGTRLTVL.

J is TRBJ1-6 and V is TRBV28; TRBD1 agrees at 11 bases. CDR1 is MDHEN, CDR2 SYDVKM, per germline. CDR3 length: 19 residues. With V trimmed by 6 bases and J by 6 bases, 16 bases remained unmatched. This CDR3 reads CASRQDPGQGVYSNSPLHF. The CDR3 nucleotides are TGTGCCAGCAGACAGGATCCGGGACAGGGGGTTTATTCTAATTCACCCCTCCACTTT.

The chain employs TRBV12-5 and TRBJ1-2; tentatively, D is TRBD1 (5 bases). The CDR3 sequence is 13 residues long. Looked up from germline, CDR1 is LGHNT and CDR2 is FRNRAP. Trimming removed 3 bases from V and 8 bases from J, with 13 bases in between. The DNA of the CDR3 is TGTGCTAGTGGTTTTTCAGGGCTTGAGGGCTACACCTTC. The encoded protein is CASGFSGLEGYTF.

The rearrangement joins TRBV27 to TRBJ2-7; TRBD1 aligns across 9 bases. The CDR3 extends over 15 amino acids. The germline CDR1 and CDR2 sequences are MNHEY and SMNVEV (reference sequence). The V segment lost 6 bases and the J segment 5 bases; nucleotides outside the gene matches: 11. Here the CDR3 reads CASSRFRGQGHEQYF. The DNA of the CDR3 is TGTGCCAGCAGCCGATTCAGAGGACAGGGGCACGAGCAGTACTTC.

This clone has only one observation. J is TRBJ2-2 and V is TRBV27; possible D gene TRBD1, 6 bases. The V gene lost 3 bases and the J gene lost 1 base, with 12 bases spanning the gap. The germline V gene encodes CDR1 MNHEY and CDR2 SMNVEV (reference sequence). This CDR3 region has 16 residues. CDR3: CASSFKRGGNTGELFF. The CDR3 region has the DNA TGTGCCAGCAGTTTTAAAAGAGGGGGGAACACCGGGGAGCTGTTTTTT.

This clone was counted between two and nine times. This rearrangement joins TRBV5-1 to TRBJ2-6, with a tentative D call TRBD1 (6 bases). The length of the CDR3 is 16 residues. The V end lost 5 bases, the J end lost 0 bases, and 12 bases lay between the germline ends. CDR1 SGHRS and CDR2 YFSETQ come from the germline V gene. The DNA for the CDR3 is TGCGCCAGCAGTACGGGACACAGCTCTGGGGCCAACGTCCTGACTTTC. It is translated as CASSTGHSSGANVLTF.